This T cell receptor (beta chain) derives from a study of vaccination effects on CD4 cells after COVID-19. Antigen-specific CD4+ T cells were first expanded with viral peptide pools by the ViraFEST assay and only then sequenced. Subsequent to a culture period of approximately 11 days, CD4+ T cells were isolated. The healthy vaccine recipients, who had no prior SARS-CoV-2 infection, showed negative nucleocapsid antibodies. Germline CDR1 reads MNHEY; CDR2 reads SVGAGI. Trimming took 2 bases from V and 1 from J, leaving 8 bases between them. The CDR3 extends over 14 amino acids. Produced via immunoSEQ multiplex PCR; TCRdb's table is partial and in-frame only. The sample carries about 73,000 clones, approximately 72% recorded once. A note on this clone: The antigen remains unidentified.

Here the sequenced sample was CD4+ T cells from PBMCs cultured with HCoV-NL63 spike peptides, taken before COVID-19 vaccination. The sequence derives from a human donor who received a COVID-19 vaccine. The chain has TRBV6-5 and TRBJ2-5; D not certain. The CDR3 is CASSYAQIQETQYF. In DNA form, the CDR3 reads TGTGCCAGCAGTTACGCCCAGATCCAAGAGACCCAGTACTTC.